Following are 13 T cell receptor beta chains from one sample sequenced in a study of T cells in Graves' hyperthyroidism and ophthalmopathy. The investigators amplified TCR beta CDR3 regions from RNA transcripts. First-round RT-PCR of the TCR CDR3 relied on the HTBI primer set. A single record per CDR3 protein comes from TCRdb applying MiXCR to the multiplex PCR reads. The sample carries a few hundred thousand distinct CDR3 sequences, 15% to 18% recorded once. Material for sequencing was blood. The receptors were sampled from a woman in her twenties or thirties with Graves' hyperthyroidism.

The gene calls are TRBV11-2 and TRBJ2-7; TRBD2 matches 9 bases. The V gene end was trimmed by 0 bases and the J gene end by 5 bases; junction bases not matched to a gene: 5. CDR1 and CDR2 (germline): SGHAT, FQNNGV. CDR3 length: 15 residues. CDR3 nucleotides: TGTGCCAGCAGCTTAGATAGCGGGAGTGGGCACGAGCAGTACTTC. It translates to CASSLDSGSGHEQYF. The complete variable domain, with remaining parts taken from reference TRBV11-2 and TRBJ2-7, reads EAGVAQSPRYKIIEKRQSVAFWCNPISGHATLYWYQQILGQGPKLLIQFQNNGVVDDSQLPKDRFSAERLKGVDSTLKIQPAKLEDSAVYLCASSLDSGSGHEQYFGPGTRLTVT.

This clonotype was seen at least ten times. The V gene is TRBV28, the J gene TRBJ1-1, with TRBD1 as a possible D gene (6 bases). V was clipped by 6 bases and J by 0 bases, with 14 bases between them. The CDR3 spans 15 residues. CDR1 and CDR2 from the germline V gene are MDHEN and SYDVKM. This CDR3 is CASRSGQRMNTEAFF. In DNA, the CDR3 is TGTGCCAGCAGGTCCGGACAGCGGATGAACACTGAAGCTTTCTTT.

This clonotype has a count of ten or more. The chain carries TRBV12-3 or TRBV12-4 and TRBJ2-1; 14 bases are shared with TRBD2. The J segment lost 9 bases and the V segment lost 5 bases, leaving 9 bases of the junction unmatched. The CDR3 has 16 amino acids. Here the CDR3 reads CASSGGTSGRFSEQFF. The CDR3 nucleotides read TGTGCCAGCAGTGGCGGGACTAGCGGGAGATTTAGTGAGCAGTTCTTC.

About this clonotype itself: Its ends do not fully match the called genes, so a read error is possible. The chain is built from TRBV27 and TRBJ2-1, with D possibly matching TRBD2 (5 bases). The CDR3 sequence is 15 residues long. Germline V gene sequence: CDR1 MNHEY, CDR2 SMNVEV (reference sequence). The CDR3 nucleotides read TGTGCCGGCAGGCCCTCAGTCGGGGTAGGGTATGAGCAGTTCTTC. Its translation is CAGRPSVGVGYEQFF.

Ten or more counts support this clonotype. This chain links TRBV30 with TRBJ2-2; possibly TRBD1 or TRBD2 for D (5 bases each). The CDR3 loop spans 14 amino acids. Germline-derived CDR1 and CDR2 are GTSNPN and SVGIG (reference sequence). With 2 bases removed from V and 5 bases from J, the gap between germline ends came to 12 bases. The CDR3, as DNA: TGTGCCTGGAGTCCCGGGGACGTGACCGGGGAGCTGTTTTTT. Translation gives CAWSPGDVTGELFF.

This clonotype was counted ten times or more. The V gene is TRBV2, the J gene TRBJ1-1; D is uncertain. This CDR3 has 13 amino acids. The V gene's germline CDR1 is SNHLY and CDR2 FYNNEI. V lost 4 bases, J lost 0 bases, and 6 bases lay in between. The DNA of the CDR3 is TGTGCCAGCAGTGTGGATATGAACACTGAAGCTTTCTTT. Translating it yields CASSVDMNTEAFF.

V and J are TRBV19 and TRBJ1-1, with D maybe TRBD1 (5 bases). V was trimmed by 3 bases and J by 5 bases, leaving 10 bases between them. There are 13 residues in the CDR3. Germline V gene data show CDR1 as LNHDA and CDR2 as SQIVND (reference sequence). The CDR3 sequence is CASSIYKGTEAFF. The CDR3 DNA sequence: TGTGCCAGTAGTATTTATAAGGGGACTGAAGCTTTCTTT.

The sample holds many counts of this clonotype. J is TRBJ2-2 and V is TRBV3-1; D is undetermined. Germline V CDR1 and CDR2: LGHDT, YNNKEL (reference sequence). The CDR3 is made up of 16 amino acids. The V end lost 5 bases, the J end lost 3 bases, and 16 bases lay between the germline ends. The DNA of the CDR3 is TGTGCCAGCAGCACACGGCCTAACTTGTACACCGGGGAGCTGTTTTTT. As protein: CASSTRPNLYTGELFF.

This clonotype was found a few times. J is TRBJ2-7 and V is TRBV27; 8 bases match TRBD1. Germline lookup yields CDR1 MNHEY and CDR2 SMNVEV (reference sequence). The CDR3 sequence is 15 residues long. The V and J ends lost 5 bases and 3 bases, in that order; junction bases with no gene match: 9. The CDR3 here is CASSTSGTGYYEQYF. The DNA of the CDR3 is TGTGCCAGCAGTACCTCCGGGACAGGCTACTACGAGCAGTACTTC.

The table lists this clonotype with many counts. The gene calls are TRBV28 and TRBJ2-7; 13 positions agree with TRBD2. Germline V lookup: CDR1 MDHEN, CDR2 SYDVKM. The CDR3 loop spans 16 amino acids. The trim removed 3 bases at V and 4 bases at J, leaving 6 bases unmatched. CDR3 bases: TGTGCCAGCAGTTTTGGAGGACTAGCGGGAGATTACGAGCAGTACTTC. It specifies CASSFGGLAGDYEQYF.

This clonotype was observed at least ten times. The chain is built from TRBV2 and TRBJ1-2; D gene uncertain. Germline V gene lookup returns CDR1 SNHLY and CDR2 FYNNEI. The length of the CDR3 is 11 residues. The V gene lost 7 bases and the J gene lost 8 bases, with 11 bases spanning the gap. CDR3 in amino acids: CASNLDGGYTF. CDR3 bases: TGTGCCAGCAACCTAGACGGCGGCTACACCTTC.

The chain combines TRBV6-6 with TRBJ2-7; 9 bases align to TRBD2. CDR1 and CDR2 from the germline V gene are MNHNY and SVGAGI (reference sequence). The CDR3 contains 16 residues. Losses at the gene ends were 0 bases for V and 2 bases for J; bases not matched to a gene: 5. CDR3 sequence reads: CASSYSGLAGPYEQYF. The CDR3 bases are TGTGCCAGCAGTTACTCCGGCCTAGCGGGACCCTACGAGCAGTACTTC.

This clonotype was picked up many times. CDR3 loop: CASCRGFGSGELFF. CDR3 in DNA: TGTGCCAGCTGCCGCGGGTTCGGTAGCGGGGAGCTGTTTTTT. J is TRBJ2-2 and V is TRBV12-3 or TRBV12-4, with a tentative D call TRBD2 (5 bases). The CDR3 is 14 residues long. V gave up 8 bases and J gave up 7 bases, with 17 bases separating them.